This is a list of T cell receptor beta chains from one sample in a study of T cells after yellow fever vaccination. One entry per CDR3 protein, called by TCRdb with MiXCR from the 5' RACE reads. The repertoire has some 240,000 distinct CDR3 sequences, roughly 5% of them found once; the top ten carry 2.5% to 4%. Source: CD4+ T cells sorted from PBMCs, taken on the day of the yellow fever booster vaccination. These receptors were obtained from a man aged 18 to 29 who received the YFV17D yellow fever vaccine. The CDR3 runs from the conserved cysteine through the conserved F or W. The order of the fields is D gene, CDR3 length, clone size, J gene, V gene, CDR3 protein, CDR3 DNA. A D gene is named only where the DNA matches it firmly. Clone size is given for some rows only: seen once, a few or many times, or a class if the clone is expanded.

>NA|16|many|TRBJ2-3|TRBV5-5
CASSIDRLTSADTQYF
TGTGCCAGCAGCATAGACAGACTAACCTCGGCAGATACGCAGTATTTT
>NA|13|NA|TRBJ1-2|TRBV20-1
CSASPGASYGYTF
TGCAGTGCTAGTCCGGGGGCCTCATATGGCTACACCTTC
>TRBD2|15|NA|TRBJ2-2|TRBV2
CASSKLAALTGELFF
TGTGCCAGCAGTAAGCTAGCGGCGCTCACCGGGGAGCTGTTTTTT
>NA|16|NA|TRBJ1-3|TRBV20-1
CSARDNARGSGNTIYF
TGCAGTGCTAGAGATAACGCGAGGGGCTCTGGAAACACCATATATTTT
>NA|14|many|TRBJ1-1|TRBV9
CASSVVARNTEAFF
TGTGCCAGCAGCGTAGTGGCCAGGAACACTGAAGCTTTCTTT
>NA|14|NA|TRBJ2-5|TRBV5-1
CASSLLSFQETQYF
TGCGCCAGCAGCTTGTTATCCTTCCAAGAGACCCAGTACTTC
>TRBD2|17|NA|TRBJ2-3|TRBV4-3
CASSQESASGASGTQYF
TGCGCCAGCAGCCAAGAATCGGCTAGCGGGGCCTCGGGTACGCAGTATTTT
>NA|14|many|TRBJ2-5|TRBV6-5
CASTKNQGQETQYF
TGTGCCAGCACCAAAAACCAGGGGCAAGAGACCCAGTACTTC
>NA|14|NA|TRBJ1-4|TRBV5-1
CASSSGEADEKLFF
TGCGCCAGCAGTTCGGGGGAGGCGGATGAAAAACTGTTTTTT
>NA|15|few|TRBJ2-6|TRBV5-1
CASSEQGTGANVLTF
TGCGCCAGCAGCGAGCAGGGTACTGGGGCCAACGTCCTGACTTTC
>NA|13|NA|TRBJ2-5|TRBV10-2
CASSMQQFGTQYF
TGCGCCAGCAGCATGCAACAATTCGGGACCCAGTACTTC
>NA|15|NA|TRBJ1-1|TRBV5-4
CASSFKRTVWTEAFF
TGTGCCAGCAGCTTCAAAAGGACGGTCTGGACTGAAGCTTTCTTT
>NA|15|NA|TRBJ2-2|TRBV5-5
CASREGPMNTGELFF
TGTGCCAGCAGGGAGGGACCGATGAACACCGGGGAGCTGTTTTTT
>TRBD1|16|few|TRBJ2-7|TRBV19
CASSKTDRTPYYEQYF
TGTGCCAGTAGTAAAACGGACAGGACCCCCTACTACGAGCAGTACTTC
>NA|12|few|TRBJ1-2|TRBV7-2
CASSLSVDGYTF
TGTGCCAGCAGCTTAAGTGTGGATGGCTACACCTTC
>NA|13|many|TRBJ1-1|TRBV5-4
CASSLSEYTEAFF
TGTGCCAGCAGCTTGTCGGAGTATACTGAAGCTTTCTTT
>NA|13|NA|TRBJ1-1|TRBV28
CASILNLNTEAFF
TGTGCCAGCATTTTGAACCTGAACACTGAAGCTTTCTTT
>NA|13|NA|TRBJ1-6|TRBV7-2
CASSLPPNSPLHF
TGTGCCAGCAGCTTACCCCCTAATTCACCCCTCCACTTT
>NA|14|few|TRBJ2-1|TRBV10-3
CAISSSDPYNEQFF
TGTGCCATCTCGAGTTCTGATCCCTACAATGAGCAGTTCTTC
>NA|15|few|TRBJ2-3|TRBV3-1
CASSQGSLSTDTQYF
TGTGCCAGCAGCCAAGGATCTCTATCCACAGATACGCAGTATTTT
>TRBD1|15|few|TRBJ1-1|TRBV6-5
CASNGQGAEGTEAFF
TGTGCCAGCAACGGACAGGGGGCGGAGGGGACTGAAGCTTTCTTT
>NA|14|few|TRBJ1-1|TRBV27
CASSLSVRNTEAFF
TGTGCCAGCAGTTTATCAGTTAGGAACACTGAAGCTTTCTTT
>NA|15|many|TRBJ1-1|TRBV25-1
CASSEEGHLNTEAFF
TGTGCCAGCAGTGAAGAGGGACACCTGAACACTGAAGCTTTCTTT
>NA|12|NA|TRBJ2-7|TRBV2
CASSEASVEQYF
TGTGCCAGCAGTGAAGCGAGCGTCGAGCAGTACTTC
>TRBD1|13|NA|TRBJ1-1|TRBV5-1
CASSPQGAGEAFF
TGCGCCAGCAGCCCACAGGGGGCTGGTGAAGCTTTCTTT
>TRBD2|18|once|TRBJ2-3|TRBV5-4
CASSLGGRGGVETDTQYF
TGTGCCAGCAGCTTGGGAGGGCGCGGGGGAGTCGAAACAGATACGCAGTATTTT
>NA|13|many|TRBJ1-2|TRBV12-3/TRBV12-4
CASKRTTSYGYTF
TGTGCCAGCAAACGAACGACTAGTTATGGCTACACCTTC
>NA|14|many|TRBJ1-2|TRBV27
CASSSQGIGQGYTF
TGTGCCAGCAGTTCCCAGGGGATAGGTCAGGGCTACACCTTC
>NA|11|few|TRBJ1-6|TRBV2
CASGGDSPLHF
TGTGCCAGCGGCGGGGATTCACCCCTCCACTTT
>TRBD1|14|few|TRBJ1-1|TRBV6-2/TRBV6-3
CASSYGGGRTEAFF
TGTGCCAGCAGTTACGGAGGGGGCCGCACTGAAGCTTTCTTT
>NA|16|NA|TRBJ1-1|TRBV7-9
CASSLIGGIMNTEAFF
TGTGCCAGCAGCTTAATCGGAGGAATCATGAACACTGAAGCTTTCTTT
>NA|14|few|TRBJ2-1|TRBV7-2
CASSLGPGWNEQFF
TGTGCCAGCAGCTTAGGTCCAGGATGGAATGAGCAGTTCTTC
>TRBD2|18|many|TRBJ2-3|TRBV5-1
CASSLALAGGPSTDTQYF
TGCGCCAGCAGCTTGGCCCTAGCGGGGGGGCCTAGCACAGATACGCAGTATTTT
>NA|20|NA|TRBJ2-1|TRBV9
CASSAGAGAGVDLPYNEQFF
TGTGCCAGCAGCGCCGGGGCGGGGGCCGGCGTAGATTTGCCCTACAATGAGCAGTTCTTC
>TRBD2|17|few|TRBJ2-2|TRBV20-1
CSAIRAGGTTNTGELFF
TGCAGTGCTATTCGGGCGGGGGGAACTACGAACACCGGGGAGCTGTTTTTT
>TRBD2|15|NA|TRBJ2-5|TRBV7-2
CASSLERGPWETQYF
TGTGCCAGCAGCTTAGAGCGGGGGCCTTGGGAGACCCAGTACTTC
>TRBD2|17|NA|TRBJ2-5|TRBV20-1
CSADRLSQAGGEETQYF
TGCAGTGCTGATAGACTCTCGCAAGCGGGGGGAGAAGAGACCCAGTACTTC
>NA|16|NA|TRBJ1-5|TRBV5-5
CASSAAGATSNQPQHF
TGTGCCAGCAGCGCCGCGGGGGCTACGAGCAATCAGCCCCAGCATTTT
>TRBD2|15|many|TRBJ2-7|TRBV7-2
CASSVTRGARYEQYF
TGTGCCAGCAGCGTAACGCGGGGGGCCCGCTACGAGCAGTACTTC
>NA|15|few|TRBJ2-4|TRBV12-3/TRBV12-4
CASSLSGGAKNIQYF
TGTGCCAGCAGTTTATCCGGGGGAGCCAAAAACATTCAGTACTTC
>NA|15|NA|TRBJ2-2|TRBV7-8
CASSLSGLRAGELFF
TGTGCCAGCAGCTTATCGGGTTTAAGGGCCGGGGAGCTGTTTTTT
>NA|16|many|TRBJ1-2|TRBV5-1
CASSAYGTGLNYGYTF
TGCGCCAGCAGCGCCTACGGCACAGGGCTGAACTATGGCTACACCTTC
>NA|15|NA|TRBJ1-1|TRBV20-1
CSARAIERGGTEAFF
TGCAGTGCTAGAGCGATCGAGAGGGGGGGAACTGAAGCTTTCTTT
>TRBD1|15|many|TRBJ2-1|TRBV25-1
CASSVIGTGEGEQFF
TGTGCCAGCAGTGTAATCGGGACAGGGGAAGGTGAGCAGTTCTTC
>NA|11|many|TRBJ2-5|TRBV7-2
CASSPWKTQYF
TGTGCCAGCAGCCCCTGGAAGACCCAGTACTTC
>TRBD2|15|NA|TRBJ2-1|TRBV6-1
CASSESSGGAGSQFF
TGTGCCAGCAGTGAATCTAGCGGGGGGGCAGGGTCACAGTTCTTC
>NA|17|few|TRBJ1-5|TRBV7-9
CASSLGTGLLVNQPQHF
TGTGCCAGCAGCTTAGGAACGGGTCTCCTTGTTAATCAGCCCCAGCATTTT
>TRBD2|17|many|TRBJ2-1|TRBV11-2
CASSAPYERGGYNEQFF
TGTGCCAGCAGCGCCCCTTATGAGCGGGGGGGGTACAATGAGCAGTTCTTC
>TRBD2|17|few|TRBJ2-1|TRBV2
CASSEGSGGLYYNEQFF
TGTGCCAGCAGTGAAGGTAGCGGGGGGCTATACTACAATGAGCAGTTCTTC
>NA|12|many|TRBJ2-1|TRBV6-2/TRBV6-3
CASRDPDNEQFF
TGTGCCAGCAGAGACCCCGACAATGAGCAGTTCTTC
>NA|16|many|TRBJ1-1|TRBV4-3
CASSQDLGGLNTEAFF
TGCGCCAGCAGCCAAGATCTTGGGGGCCTGAACACTGAAGCTTTCTTT
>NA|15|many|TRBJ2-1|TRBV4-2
CASSQDDGSYNEQFF
TGTGCCAGCAGCCAAGATGACGGCTCCTACAATGAGCAGTTCTTC
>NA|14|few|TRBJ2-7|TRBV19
CASSRPGLAYEQYF
TGTGCCAGTAGTCGACCGGGACTGGCCTACGAGCAGTACTTC
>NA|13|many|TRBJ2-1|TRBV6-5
CASSYTWDGMRFF
TGTGCCAGCAGTTACACTTGGGACGGGATGAGGTTCTTC
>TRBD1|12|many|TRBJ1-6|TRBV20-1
CSARQGASPLHF
TGCAGTGCTAGACAGGGGGCTTCACCCCTCCACTTT
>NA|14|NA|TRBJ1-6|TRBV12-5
CASGLSGGSSPLHF
TGTGCTAGTGGTTTGTCCGGGGGAAGTTCACCCCTCCACTTT
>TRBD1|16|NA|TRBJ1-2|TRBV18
CASSPLTGGEGYGYTF
TGTGCCAGCTCACCACTGACAGGGGGCGAAGGCTATGGCTACACCTTC
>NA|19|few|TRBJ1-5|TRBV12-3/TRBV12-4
CASSHRPAFQPGGNQPQHF
TGTGCCAGCAGTCATCGCCCGGCCTTTCAACCCGGCGGCAATCAGCCCCAGCATTTT
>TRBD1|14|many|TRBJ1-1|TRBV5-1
CASSVQGANTEAFF
TGCGCCAGCAGCGTTCAGGGGGCCAACACTGAAGCTTTCTTT